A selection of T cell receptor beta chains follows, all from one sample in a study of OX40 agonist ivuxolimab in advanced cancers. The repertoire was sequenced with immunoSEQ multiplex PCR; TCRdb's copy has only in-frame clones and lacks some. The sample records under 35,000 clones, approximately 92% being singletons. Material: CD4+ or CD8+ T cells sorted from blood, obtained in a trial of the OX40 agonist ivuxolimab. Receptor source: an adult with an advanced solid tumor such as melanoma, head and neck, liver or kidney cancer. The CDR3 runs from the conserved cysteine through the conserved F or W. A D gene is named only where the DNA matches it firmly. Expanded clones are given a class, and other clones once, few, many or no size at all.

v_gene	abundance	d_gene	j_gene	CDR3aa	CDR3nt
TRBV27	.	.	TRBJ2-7	CASSLSQGGEQYF	TGTGCCAGCAGTTTGTCACAGGGAGGCGAGCAGTACTTC
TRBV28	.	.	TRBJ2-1	CASTKWQSDREQFF	TGTGCCAGCACCAAGTGGCAGAGTGACAGGGAGCAGTTCTTC
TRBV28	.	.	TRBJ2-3	CATSPADTQYF	TGTGCCACCTCCCCCGCAGATACGCAGTATTTT
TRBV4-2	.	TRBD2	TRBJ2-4	CAQAGREGAKNIQYF	TGTGCCCAAGCAGGGCGGGAGGGAGCCAAAAACATTCAGTACTTC
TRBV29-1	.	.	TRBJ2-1	CSVEGKETTPNEQFF	TGCAGCGTTGAAGGTAAAGAGACTACACCAAATGAGCAGTTCTTC
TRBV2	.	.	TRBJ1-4	CASSDLGWTNEKLFF	TGTGCCAGCAGTGATCTGGGGTGGACTAATGAAAAACTGTTTTTT
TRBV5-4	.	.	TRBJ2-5	CASSPWGRQETQYF	TGTGCCAGCAGCCCCTGGGGCAGGCAAGAGACCCAGTACTTC
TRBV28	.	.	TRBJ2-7	CASSLYGRENEQYF	TGTGCCAGCAGTTTATACGGGAGAGAAAACGAGCAGTACTTC
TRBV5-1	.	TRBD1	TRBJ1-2	CASSFGPDRTHNYGYTF	TGCGCCAGCAGCTTTGGCCCGGACAGGACTCATAACTATGGCTACACCTTC
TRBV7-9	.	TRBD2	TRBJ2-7	CASSLGGGSYEQYF	TGTGCCAGCAGCTTAGGGGGGGGATCCTACGAGCAGTACTTC
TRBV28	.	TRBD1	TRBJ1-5	CASSPTGSTNQPQHF	TGTGCCAGCAGTCCGACAGGGAGTACCAATCAGCCCCAGCATTTT
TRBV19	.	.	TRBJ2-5	CASSIDRLTRGQETQYF	TGTGCCAGTAGTATAGATCGGCTCACGAGGGGCCAAGAGACCCAGTACTTC
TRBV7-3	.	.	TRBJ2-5	CASSPMGAAETQYF	TGTGCCAGCAGCCCGATGGGGGCGGCGGAGACCCAGTACTTC
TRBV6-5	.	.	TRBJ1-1	CASRSYPHGYTEAFF	TGTGCCAGCAGGAGTTACCCCCACGGTTACACTGAAGCTTTCTTT
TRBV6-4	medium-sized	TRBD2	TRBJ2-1	CASSETSRNEQFF	TGTGCCAGCAGTGAGACTAGCAGGAATGAGCAGTTCTTC
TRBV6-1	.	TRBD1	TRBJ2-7	CATGTGSYEQYF	TGTGCCACCGGGACAGGCTCCTACGAGCAGTACTTC
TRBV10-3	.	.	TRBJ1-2	CAISVGALPSGYTF	TGTGCCATCAGTGTAGGGGCCCTTCCTAGTGGCTACACCTTC
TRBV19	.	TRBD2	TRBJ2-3	CASRTSMTASGRFTDTQYF	TGTGCCAGTAGGACCTCAATGACTGCTAGCGGGAGGTTCACAGATACGCAGTATTTT
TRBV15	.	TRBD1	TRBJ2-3	CATRKGTGASTDTQYF	TGTGCCACCAGAAAAGGGACAGGGGCGAGCACAGATACGCAGTATTTT
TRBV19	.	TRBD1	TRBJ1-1	CASNLRGGMNTEAFF	TGTGCCAGTAACCTCAGGGGGGGAATGAACACTGAAGCTTTCTTT
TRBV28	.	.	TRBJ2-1	CASSPSGTHNEQFF	TGTGCCAGCAGCCCTTCCGGGACCCACAATGAGCAGTTCTTC
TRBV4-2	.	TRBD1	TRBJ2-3	CASSQATGGGADTQYF	TGTGCCAGCAGCCAAGCGACAGGGGGGGGCGCAGATACGCAGTATTTT
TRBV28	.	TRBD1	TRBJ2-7	CASSLLQFGQGYEQYF	TGTGCCAGCAGTTTGCTCCAATTCGGACAGGGCTACGAGCAGTACTTC
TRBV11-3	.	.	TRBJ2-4	CASSSGRGAKNIQYF	TGTGCCAGCAGCTCAGGGCGTGGGGCCAAAAACATTCAGTACTTC
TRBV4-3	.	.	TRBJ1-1	CASRRREETEAFF	TGCGCCAGCCGACGTCGGGAGGAAACTGAAGCTTTCTTT
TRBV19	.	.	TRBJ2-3	CASSRELGTDTQYF	TGTGCCAGTAGTAGAGAACTCGGCACAGATACGCAGTATTTT
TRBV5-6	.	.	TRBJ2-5	CASSLEGTRIGETQYF	TGTGCCAGCAGCTTGGAAGGGACGAGGATTGGAGAGACCCAGTACTTC
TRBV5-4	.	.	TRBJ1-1	CASTDEGYGTEAFF	TGCGCCAGCACCGATGAGGGCTACGGGACTGAAGCTTTCTTT
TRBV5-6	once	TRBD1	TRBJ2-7	CASSGPDRAYEQYF	TGTGCCAGCAGCGGGCCGGACAGGGCCTACGAGCAGTACTTC
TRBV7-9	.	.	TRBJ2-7	CASSDLVGSYEQYF	TGTGCCAGCAGCGACCTCGTTGGTTCCTACGAGCAGTACTTC
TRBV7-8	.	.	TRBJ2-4	CASSLALPLGDIQYF	TGTGCCAGCAGCTTAGCGCTCCCGCTTGGAGACATTCAGTACTTC
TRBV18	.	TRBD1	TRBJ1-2	CASSLAAGGAGYGYTF	TGTGCCAGCTCCCTGGCGGCAGGGGGCGCAGGCTATGGCTACACCTTC
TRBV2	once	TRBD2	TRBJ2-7	CASGPVAGAAYEQYF	TGTGCCAGCGGTCCAGTAGCGGGAGCCGCCTACGAGCAGTACTTC
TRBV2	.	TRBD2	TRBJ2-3	CASRVTSGRALGTDTQYF	TGTGCCAGCAGAGTCACTAGCGGGAGGGCTTTGGGCACAGATACGCAGTATTTT
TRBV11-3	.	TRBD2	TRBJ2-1	CASSLGGRARNEQFF	TGTGCCAGCAGCTTAGGCGGGAGGGCGCGGAATGAGCAGTTCTTC
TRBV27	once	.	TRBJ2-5	CASSLLGAKGGETQYF	TGTGCCAGCAGTTTACTTGGCGCCAAGGGCGGGGAGACCCAGTACTTC
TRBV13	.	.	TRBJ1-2	CASSLGRGVNYGYTF	TGTGCCAGCAGCTTAGGCCGGGGTGTTAACTATGGCTACACCTTC
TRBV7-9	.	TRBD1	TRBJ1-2	CASSSGGKDGYTF	TGTGCCAGCAGCTCAGGGGGGAAGGACGGCTACACCTTC
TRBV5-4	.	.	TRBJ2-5	CASSSGRAETQYF	TGTGCCAGCAGCTCCGGACGGGCGGAGACCCAGTACTTC
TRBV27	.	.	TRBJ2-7	CASMGRDSYEQYF	TGTGCCAGCATGGGCCGGGACTCCTACGAGCAGTACTTC
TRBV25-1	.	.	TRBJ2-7	CASSEFGEQYF	TGTGCCAGCAGTGAATTTGGCGAGCAGTACTTC
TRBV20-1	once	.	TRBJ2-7	CSARGLGSQYF	TGCAGTGCTAGAGGCCTCGGTTCGCAGTACTTC
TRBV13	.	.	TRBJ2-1	CASSASIFSYNEQFF	TGTGCCAGCAGCGCGAGCATATTTAGCTACAATGAGCAGTTCTTC
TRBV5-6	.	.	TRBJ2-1	CASSLSREQFF	TGTGCCAGCAGCTTGTCTCGGGAGCAGTTCTTC
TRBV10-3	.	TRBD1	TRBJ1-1	CAISESPDRGLMAFF	TGTGCCATCAGTGAGTCTCCGGACAGGGGGCTTATGGCTTTCTTT
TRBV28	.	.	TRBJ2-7	CASSLEGYEQYF	TGTGCCAGCAGTTTAGAGGGATACGAGCAGTACTTC
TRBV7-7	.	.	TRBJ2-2	CASSLGTGDVTGELFF	TGTGCTAGCAGCTTAGGTACGGGAGATGTCACCGGGGAGCTGTTTTTT
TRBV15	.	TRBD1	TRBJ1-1	CATSQRDRVGTEAFF	TGTGCCACCAGCCAGAGGGACAGGGTTGGCACTGAAGCTTTCTTT
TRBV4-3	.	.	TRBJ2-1	CASSQGKRAPYNEQFF	TGCGCCAGCAGCCAAGGGAAGCGGGCCCCCTACAATGAGCAGTTCTTC
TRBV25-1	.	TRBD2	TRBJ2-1	CAIKGRREGLYNEQFF	TGTGCCATCAAAGGGAGGCGGGAGGGCCTATACAATGAGCAGTTCTTC
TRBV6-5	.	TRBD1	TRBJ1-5	CASRPDRVQPQHF	TGTGCCAGCAGGCCGGACAGGGTCCAGCCCCAGCATTTT
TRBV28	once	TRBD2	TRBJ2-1	CASSSGLAFDEQFF	TGTGCCAGCAGTTCGGGACTAGCGTTTGATGAGCAGTTCTTC